Reported below is one TCR beta chain. Germline V gives CDR1 MGHRA, CDR2 YSYEKL. The V and J ends lost 7 bases and 3 bases respectively, with 15 bases between them. This CDR3 region has 15 residues. This specimen belongs to a study of Ad26.COV2.S vaccination and SARS-CoV-2 variants. Using immunoSEQ multiplex PCR, the repertoire was profiled, and TCRdb retains in-frame clones only, with some absent. The sample yields about 320,000 clones, 75% to 90% seen once. Treatment described: 15 to 20 received Ad26.COV2.S at low or high dose, single or two shots; about 5 received placebo; per-sample allocation not given. It was on day 63 after the first vaccine or placebo injection that samples were taken.

The input for sequencing was peripheral blood, taken in a trial of Ad26.COV2.S vaccine versus placebo. The chain has TRBV4-1 and TRBJ1-4; D unclear. The receptor's source is a person between 18 and 65 years old who received the Ad26.COV2.S COVID-19 vaccine or a placebo. CDR3 region: CASTPEGVSNEKLFF. CDR3 coding DNA: TGCGCCAGCACCCCCGAAGGAGTTTCTAATGAAAAACTGTTTTTT.